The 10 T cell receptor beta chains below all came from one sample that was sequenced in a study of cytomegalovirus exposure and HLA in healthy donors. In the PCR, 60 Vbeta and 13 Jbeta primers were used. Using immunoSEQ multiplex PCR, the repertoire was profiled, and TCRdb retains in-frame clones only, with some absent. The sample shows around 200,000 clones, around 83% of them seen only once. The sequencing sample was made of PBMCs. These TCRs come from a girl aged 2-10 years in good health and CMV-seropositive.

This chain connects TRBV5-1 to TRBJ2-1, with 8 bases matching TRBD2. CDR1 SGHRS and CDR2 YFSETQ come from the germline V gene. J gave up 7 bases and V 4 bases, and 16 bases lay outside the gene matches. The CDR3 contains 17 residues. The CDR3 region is CASSPIPGLVAPNEQFF. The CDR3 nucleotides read TGCGCCAGCAGCCCAATACCGGGACTAGTCGCGCCAAATGAGCAGTTCTTC.

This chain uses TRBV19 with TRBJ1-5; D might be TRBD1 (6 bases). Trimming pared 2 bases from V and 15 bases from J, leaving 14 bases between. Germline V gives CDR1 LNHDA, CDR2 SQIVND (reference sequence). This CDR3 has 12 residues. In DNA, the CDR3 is TGTGCCAGTAGTATACCAGGGGTTGATCCGCATTTT. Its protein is CASSIPGVDPHF.

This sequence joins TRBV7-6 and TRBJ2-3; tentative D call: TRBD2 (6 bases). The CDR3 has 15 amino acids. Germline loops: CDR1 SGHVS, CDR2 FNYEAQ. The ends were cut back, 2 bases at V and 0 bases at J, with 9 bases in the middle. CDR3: CASSLWEASTDTQYF. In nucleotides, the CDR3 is TGTGCCAGCAGCTTATGGGAGGCTAGCACAGATACGCAGTATTTT.

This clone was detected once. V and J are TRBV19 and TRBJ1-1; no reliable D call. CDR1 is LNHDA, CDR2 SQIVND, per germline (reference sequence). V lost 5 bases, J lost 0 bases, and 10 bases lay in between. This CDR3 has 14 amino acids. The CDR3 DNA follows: TGTGCCAGTAGTCTCAGGATTATGAACACTGAAGCTTTCTTT. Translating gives CASSLRIMNTEAFF.

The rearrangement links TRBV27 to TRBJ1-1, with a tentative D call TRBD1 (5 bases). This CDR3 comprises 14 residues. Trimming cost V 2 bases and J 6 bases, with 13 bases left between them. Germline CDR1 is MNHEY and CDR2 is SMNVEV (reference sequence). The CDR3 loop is CASSLGAPIAEAFF. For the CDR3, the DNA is TGTGCCAGCAGTTTAGGGGCTCCTATCGCTGAAGCTTTCTTT.

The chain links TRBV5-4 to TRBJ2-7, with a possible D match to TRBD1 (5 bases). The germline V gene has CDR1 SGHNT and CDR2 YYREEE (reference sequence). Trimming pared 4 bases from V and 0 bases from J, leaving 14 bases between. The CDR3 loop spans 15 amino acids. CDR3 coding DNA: TGTGCCAGCAGCCCAAAGGGGCCCAGCTCCTACGAGCAGTACTTC. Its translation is CASSPKGPSSYEQYF.

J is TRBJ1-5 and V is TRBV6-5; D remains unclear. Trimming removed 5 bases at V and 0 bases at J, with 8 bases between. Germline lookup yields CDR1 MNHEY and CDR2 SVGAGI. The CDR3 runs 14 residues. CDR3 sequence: CASSAGNSNQPQHF. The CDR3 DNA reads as TGTGCCAGCAGTGCCGGGAATAGCAATCAGCCCCAGCATTTT.

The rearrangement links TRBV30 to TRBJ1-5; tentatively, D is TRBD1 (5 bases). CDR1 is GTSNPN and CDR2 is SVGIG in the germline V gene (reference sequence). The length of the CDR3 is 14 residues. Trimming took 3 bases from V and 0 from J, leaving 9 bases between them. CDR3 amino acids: CAWSSGGSNQPQHF. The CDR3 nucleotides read TGTGCCTGGAGCTCCGGGGGTAGCAATCAGCCCCAGCATTTT.

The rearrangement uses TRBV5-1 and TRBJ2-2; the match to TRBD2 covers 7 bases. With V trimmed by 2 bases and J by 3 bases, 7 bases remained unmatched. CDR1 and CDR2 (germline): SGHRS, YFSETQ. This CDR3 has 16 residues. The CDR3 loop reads CASSFRASGDTGELFF. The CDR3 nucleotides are TGCGCCAGCAGCTTTAGGGCTAGCGGTGACACCGGGGAGCTGTTTTTT.

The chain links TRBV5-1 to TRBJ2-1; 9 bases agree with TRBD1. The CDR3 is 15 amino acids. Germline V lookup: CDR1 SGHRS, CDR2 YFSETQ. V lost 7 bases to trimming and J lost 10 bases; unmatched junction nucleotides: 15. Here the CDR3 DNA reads TGCGCCAGCGCCAAGGTGGACAGGGGTATTAGGGAGCAGTTCTTC. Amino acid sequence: CASAKVDRGIREQFF.